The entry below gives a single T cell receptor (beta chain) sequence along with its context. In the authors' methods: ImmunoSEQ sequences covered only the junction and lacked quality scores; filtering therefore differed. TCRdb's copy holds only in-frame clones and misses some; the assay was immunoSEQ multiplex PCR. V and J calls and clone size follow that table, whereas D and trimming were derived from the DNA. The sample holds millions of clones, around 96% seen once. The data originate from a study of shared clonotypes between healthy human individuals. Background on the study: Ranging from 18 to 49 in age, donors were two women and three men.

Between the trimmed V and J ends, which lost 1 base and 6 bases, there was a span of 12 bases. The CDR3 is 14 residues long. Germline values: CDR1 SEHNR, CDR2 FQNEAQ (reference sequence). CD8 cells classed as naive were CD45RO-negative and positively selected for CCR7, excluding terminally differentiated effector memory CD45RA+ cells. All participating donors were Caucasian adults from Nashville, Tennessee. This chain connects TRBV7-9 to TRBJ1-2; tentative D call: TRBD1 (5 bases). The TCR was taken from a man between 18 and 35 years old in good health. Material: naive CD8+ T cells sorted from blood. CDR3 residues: CASSLVTGGDGYTF. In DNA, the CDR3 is TGTGCCAGCAGCTTAGTTACGGGGGGAGATGGCTACACCTTC.